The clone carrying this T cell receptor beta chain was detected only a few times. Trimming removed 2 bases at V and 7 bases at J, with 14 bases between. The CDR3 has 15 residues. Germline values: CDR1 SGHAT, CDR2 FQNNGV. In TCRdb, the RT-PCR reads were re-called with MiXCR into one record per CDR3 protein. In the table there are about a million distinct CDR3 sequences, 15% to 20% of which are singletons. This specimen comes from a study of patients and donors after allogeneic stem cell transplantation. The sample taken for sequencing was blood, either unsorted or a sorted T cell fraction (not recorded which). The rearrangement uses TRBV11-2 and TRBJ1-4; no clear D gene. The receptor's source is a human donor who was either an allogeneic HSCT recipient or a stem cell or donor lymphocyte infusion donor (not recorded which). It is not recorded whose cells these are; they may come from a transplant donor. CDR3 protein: CASSLNGLGFEKLFF. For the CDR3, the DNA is TGTGCCAGCAGCTTAAATGGCCTGGGGTTTGAAAAACTGTTTTTT.